Listed below are T cell receptor beta chains from one sample, sequenced in a study of CD8 T cells in ankylosing spondylitis. In TCRdb, the 5' RACE reads were re-called with MiXCR into one record per CDR3 protein. The sample holds a few hundred thousand distinct CDR3 sequences, about 22% seen once. The sequencing input was blood, either unsorted or a sorted T cell fraction (not recorded which). The receptor source for this set is a male donor with ankylosing spondylitis. The CDR3 runs from the conserved cysteine through the conserved F or W. Each record gives: J gene, clone size, D gene, V gene, CDR3 length, CDR3 DNA, CDR3 protein. D genes are given only for firm matches. A row's size may be missing; if present it is once, few, many or a size class.

J: TRBJ2-7
size: once
D: TRBD2
V: TRBV27
length: 14
DNA: TGTGCCAGCCTTGGGGGGAGCGGGACCCACGAGCAGTACTTC
CDR3: CASLGGSGTHEQYF

J: TRBJ2-7
size: .
D: TRBD2
V: TRBV28
length: 15
DNA: TGTGCCAGCATTCGGACTAGCGGGGGAGCCTACGAGCAGTACTTC
CDR3: CASIRTSGGAYEQYF

J: TRBJ2-1
size: .
D: .
V: TRBV20-1
length: 14
DNA: TGCAGTGCTCTGGGGACTGCCTCCTACAATGAGCAGTTCTTC
CDR3: CSALGTASYNEQFF

J: TRBJ1-4
size: few
D: TRBD1
V: TRBV7-2
length: 14
DNA: TGTGCCAGCAGGGTGACAGGGGGCGAGGAAAAACTGTTTTTT
CDR3: CASRVTGGEEKLFF

J: TRBJ2-5
size: many
D: TRBD2
V: TRBV7-3
length: 15
DNA: TGTGCCAGCAGCTTAAACCCAGCGGGAGTAGAGACCCAGTACTTC
CDR3: CASSLNPAGVETQYF

J: TRBJ2-1
size: few
D: TRBD2
V: TRBV29-1
length: 16
DNA: TGCAGCGTTGTGGGATTTGGCGGGAGCTCCTACAATGAGCAGTTCTTC
CDR3: CSVVGFGGSSYNEQFF

J: TRBJ2-5
size: .
D: TRBD2
V: TRBV18
length: 18
DNA: TGTGCCAGCTCACCACGGGCTAGCGGAGCCTCGTACGAAGAGACCCAGTACTTC
CDR3: CASSPRASGASYEETQYF

J: TRBJ1-6
size: few
D: .
V: TRBV24-1
length: 14
DNA: TGTGCCACGGCGGGGAGCGGCTATAATTCACCCCTCCACTTT
CDR3: CATAGSGYNSPLHF

J: TRBJ2-3
size: .
D: .
V: TRBV11-3
length: 16
DNA: TGTGCCAGCAGCTTAGGAACCTTGACTAGCACAGATACGCAGTATTTT
CDR3: CASSLGTLTSTDTQYF

J: TRBJ2-1
size: .
D: .
V: TRBV5-1
length: 15
DNA: TGCGCCAGCAGCTTGATGAGGCCCGCCGGTAGTGAGCAGTTCTTC
CDR3: CASSLMRPAGSEQFF

J: TRBJ1-1
size: few
D: TRBD1
V: TRBV9
length: 15
DNA: TGTGCCAGCAGCGTAGGGGACAGGGTAAACACTGAAGCTTTCTTT
CDR3: CASSVGDRVNTEAFF

J: TRBJ2-3
size: .
D: .
V: TRBV21-1
length: 18
DNA: TGTGCCAGCAGCAAACGGCCGAGACTAGCGGGAGGTGGAGATACGCAGTATTTT
CDR3: CASSKRPRLAGGGDTQYF

J: TRBJ2-5
size: few
D: TRBD2
V: TRBV29-1
length: 13
DNA: TGCAGCGTTGAGGGGACTAGCCAAGAGACCCAGTACTTC
CDR3: CSVEGTSQETQYF

J: TRBJ1-6
size: .
D: .
V: TRBV2
length: 12
DNA: TGTGCCAGCAGTGAAAACTCGGCCATCATCCACTTT
CDR3: CASSENSAIIHF

J: TRBJ2-3
size: .
D: .
V: TRBV6-2/TRBV6-3
length: 11
DNA: TGTGCCAGCACCCAATGGGATACGCAGTATTTT
CDR3: CASTQWDTQYF

J: TRBJ2-1
size: few
D: .
V: TRBV6-2/TRBV6-3
length: 14
DNA: TGTGCCAGCTCGTGGGGGCTCGGTTACAATGAGCAGTTCTTC
CDR3: CASSWGLGYNEQFF

J: TRBJ2-3
size: .
D: TRBD2
V: TRBV20-1
length: 12
DNA: TGCAGTGCACAGCGGGAGCTGGGGGCGCAGTATTTT
CDR3: CSAQRELGAQYF

J: TRBJ2-5
size: few
D: TRBD2
V: TRBV20-1
length: 15
DNA: TGCAGTGCTAACCTCGTCCCGCTAGCGGGAGAGACCCAGTACTTC
CDR3: CSANLVPLAGETQYF

J: TRBJ2-2
size: many
D: .
V: TRBV5-1
length: 15
DNA: TGCGCCAGCAGCGCTCTCAGCAGTGGGCCCGGGGAGCTGTTTTTT
CDR3: CASSALSSGPGELFF

J: TRBJ1-5
size: few
D: .
V: TRBV12-5
length: 16
DNA: TGTGCTAGTGGTTTGGTTCGTCCCTATAGCAATCAGCCCCAGCATTTT
CDR3: CASGLVRPYSNQPQHF

J: TRBJ1-2
size: few
D: .
V: TRBV15
length: 12
DNA: TGTGCCACCAGCAGAGATCACTATGGCTACACCTTC
CDR3: CATSRDHYGYTF

J: TRBJ2-7
size: .
D: TRBD1
V: TRBV11-2
length: 14
DNA: TGTGCCAGCAACTTAGGACAGGTCGGGAACGAGCAGTACTTC
CDR3: CASNLGQVGNEQYF

J: TRBJ2-7
size: few
D: TRBD2
V: TRBV7-6
length: 14
DNA: TGTGCCAGCAGCGAGGGACTAGCGAACTACGAGCAGTACTTC
CDR3: CASSEGLANYEQYF

J: TRBJ1-2
size: .
D: .
V: TRBV15
length: 12
DNA: TGTGCCACCAGCAGGGCGGGGGACGGCTACACCTTC
CDR3: CATSRAGDGYTF

J: TRBJ1-1
size: many
D: .
V: TRBV28
length: 14
DNA: TGTGCCAGCAGTTCAACAGGCGGGAACACTGAAGCTTTCTTT
CDR3: CASSSTGGNTEAFF

J: TRBJ2-1
size: few
D: TRBD2
V: TRBV25-1
length: 16
DNA: TGTGCCAGCAGTGAAACTAGCGGGAGCTCCTACAATGAGCAGTTCTTC
CDR3: CASSETSGSSYNEQFF

J: TRBJ2-1
size: few
D: TRBD1
V: TRBV7-9
length: 16
DNA: TGTGCCAGCAGCTTAGCGGGCCGGGACAGGGACAATGAGCAGTTCTTC
CDR3: CASSLAGRDRDNEQFF

J: TRBJ2-1
size: .
D: TRBD2
V: TRBV12-3/TRBV12-4
length: 15
DNA: TGTGCCAGCAGTGTCGGGAGGGCCTCCTACAATGAGCAGTTCTTC
CDR3: CASSVGRASYNEQFF

J: TRBJ2-1
size: few
D: TRBD1
V: TRBV12-3/TRBV12-4
length: 12
DNA: TGTGCCAGCAGCCGGGACAGCAATGAGCAGTTCTTC
CDR3: CASSRDSNEQFF